The 24 T cell receptor beta chains below were found in one sample sequenced in a study of T cell clonality in common variable immunodeficiency. TCRdb's table, derived via immunoSEQ multiplex PCR, lists solely in-frame clones and lacks some. This sample carries about 28,000 clones, none of them present only once. Their recognized antigens are unknown. Notes on the study in general: In common variable immunodeficiency, TCR beta chains reportedly carried fewer deletions and N-nucleotide insertions.

Sequenced material: peripheral blood mononuclear cells. The receptor source for this set is a human donor with common variable immunodeficiency.

This clone was observed a handful of times. The read gets to within 3 residues of the CDR3 end, and the germline J gene fills in the rest. This chain links TRBV5-1 with TRBJ2-6; TRBD1 is a possible D gene (5 bases). Per germline, CDR1 SGHRS and CDR2 YFSETQ. The V gene lost 4 bases and the J gene lost 4 bases, with 15 bases spanning the gap. CDR3 length: 16 residues. The CDR3 loop is CASSLNQGAGANVLTF. Incomplete CDR3 DNA: TGCGCCAGCAGCCTTAATCAGGGTGCCGGGGCCAACGTC.

In this sample, this clone turned up a few times. The CDR3 end falls 3 residues outside the read, so it is completed with the germline J gene. This sequence joins TRBV19 and TRBJ2-1, with 16 nucleotides matching TRBD2. The germline V gene has CDR1 LNHDA and CDR2 SQIVND (reference sequence). Trimming removed 4 bases from V and 9 bases from J; junction bases left unmatched: 6. The CDR3 length is 16 residues. CDR3 protein: CASSTGTSGRVAEQFF. The DNA read from the CDR3 is TGTGCCAGTAGTACAGGGACTAGCGGGAGGGTGGCTGAG.

This clone has a count of ten or more. The CDR3 end falls 3 residues outside the read, so it is completed with the germline J gene. The chain has TRBV18 and TRBJ2-2, with D unclear. V was pared by 2 bases and J by 3 bases, with 7 bases between. Germline CDR1 and CDR2: KGHSH and LQKENI. The CDR3 loop spans 14 amino acids. This chain's CDR3 is CASSPVRDTGELFF. CDR3 DNA (partial): TGTGCCAGCTCACCAGTCAGAGACACCGGGGAG.

This clone was detected ten times or more. The read ends 3 residues before the CDR3 terminus; that terminus is restored from the germline J gene. The V and J genes are TRBV11-2 and TRBJ1-4, with 7 bases identical to TRBD1. V trimming: 3 bases; J trimming: 6 bases; junction bases outside the gene matches: 4. The CDR3 has 14 residues. CDR1 and CDR2 from the germline V gene are SGHAT and FQNNGV. Incomplete CDR3 DNA: TGTGCCAGCAGCTTCGGGCAGGGGGATGAAAAA. Its translation is CASSFGQGDEK. The CDR3, in full, reads CASSFGQGDEKLFF.

This clone was found many times. The CDR3 extends 3 residues past the end of the read, so its final part is completed from the germline J gene. Additional DNA sequences in this sample encode the identical CDR3. This chain joins TRBV5-1 and TRBJ2-7; 11 bases map to TRBD2. Looked up from germline, CDR1 is SGHRS and CDR2 is YFSETQ. The CDR3 extends over 15 amino acids. J lost 3 bases, V lost 3 bases, and 5 bases had no gene match. CDR3 DNA (partial): TGCGCCAGCAGCTGGGGGACTAGCGGTTTCTACGAG. As protein: CASSWGTSGFYE. The full CDR3 is CASSWGTSGFYEQYF.

This clone has ten or more counts. Read data end 3 residues before the CDR3 end; the end is taken from the germline J gene. This rearrangement joins TRBV23-1 to TRBJ1-1; a possible D gene is TRBD1 (6 bases). TRBV23-1 is given ORF status, its function remaining uncertain. V lost 8 bases and J 1 base, leaving 11 bases between the germline ends. The CDR3 has 13 amino acids. CDR3 DNA (partial): TGCGCCAGCCTCCTGGGACAGAACACTGAA. It encodes CASLLGQNTE. The CDR3 as a whole reads CASLLGQNTEAFF.

The sample holds a few counts of this clone. The DNA ends 3 residues before the CDR3 does, and the rest of the CDR3 is filled in from the germline J gene. This chain connects TRBV7-2 to TRBJ1-5, with TRBD1 matching over 7 bases. Germline CDR1 SGHTA, CDR2 FQGNSA. The CDR3 spans 14 residues. The junction had 2 bases not matched to a gene; V was cut back by 1 base and J by 5 bases. This chain's CDR3 is CASSLDRGDQPQHF. Incomplete CDR3 DNA: TGTGCCAGCAGCTTAGACAGGGGTGATCAGCCC.

This clone turned up a few times. The read ends 3 residues before the CDR3 terminus; that terminus is restored from the germline J gene. V is TRBV19 and J is TRBJ2-7; tentatively, D is TRBD1 (5 bases). CDR3 length: 12 residues. CDR1 LNHDA and CDR2 SQIVND come from the germline V gene (reference sequence). Trimming removed 8 bases from V and 6 bases from J, with 14 bases in between. CDR3: CASAQGAFEQYF. The CDR3 DNA, read in part, is TGTGCCAGTGCCCAAGGGGCTTTCGAG.

This clone was seen at least ten times. The read comes to an end 3 residues before the CDR3 does, leaving the germline J gene to fill in the end. The chain carries TRBV29-1 and TRBJ1-2; TRBD1 agrees at 9 bases. Per germline, CDR1 SQVTM and CDR2 ANQGSEA. The CDR3 contains 13 residues. The V segment lost 6 bases and the J segment 5 bases; nucleotides outside the gene matches: 7. The sequenced CDR3 bases are TGCAGCGTGGGGACAGGGACGCTGTATGGC. It is translated as CSVGTGTLYG. The entire CDR3 reads CSVGTGTLYGYTF.

This clone was seen a handful of times. The read finishes 3 residues shy of the CDR3 end, and the germline J gene is used to complete it. The gene calls are TRBV7-9 and TRBJ2-5, with 7 bases identical to TRBD1. Germline V lookup: CDR1 SEHNR, CDR2 FQNEAQ (reference sequence). V lost 3 bases to trimming and J lost 4 bases; unmatched junction nucleotides: 5. The CDR3 runs to 14 residues. The DNA read from the CDR3 is TGTGCCAGCAGCTTGACAGGGATCCCAGAGACC. Translation: CASSLTGIPET. The entire CDR3 sequence reads CASSLTGIPETQYF. Based on the CDR3 plus reference TRBV7-9 and TRBJ2-5, the full variable domain is DTGVSQNPRHKITKRGQNVTFRCDPISEHNRLYWYRQTLGQGPEFLTYFQNEAQLEKSRLLSDRFSAERPKGSFSTLEIQRTEQGDSAMYLCASSLTGIPETQYFGPGTRLLVL.

This clone was seen many times. Read coverage stops 3 residues before the CDR3 terminus; the germline J gene supplies the remainder. This chain links TRBV29-1 with TRBJ2-1, with a possible D match to TRBD1 (6 bases). The V and J ends lost 4 bases and 0 bases respectively, with 10 bases between them. This CDR3 contains 14 residues. Germline CDR1 is SQVTM and CDR2 is ANQGSEA. The CDR3 DNA, read in part, is TGCAGCGTTGTGGGCAGGGGCTCCTACAATGAG. This gives the protein CSVVGRGSYNE. In full, the CDR3 is CSVVGRGSYNEQFF.

This clone appeared many times. Read sequence stops 3 residues before the CDR3 end, and the germline J gene provides the missing end. This rearrangement joins TRBV2 to TRBJ2-4; D remains unclear. CDR3 length: 11 amino acids. Germline V gives CDR1 SNHLY, CDR2 FYNNEI. V lost 3 bases and J 8 bases, leaving 5 bases between the germline ends. The CDR3 is CASSEVDIQYF. The CDR3 bases that were read are TGTGCCAGCAGTGAGGTAGACATT.

This clone was seen a handful of times. The read terminates 3 residues ahead of where the CDR3 ends, so the germline J gene completes it. The chain uses TRBV7-8 and TRBJ2-1, with 10 bases fitting TRBD2. In germline, CDR1 is SGHVS, CDR2 FQNEAQ. The CDR3 is made up of 17 amino acids. V was clipped by 1 base and J by 2 bases; unmatched bases: 5. The CDR3 bases that were read are TGTGCCAGCAGCTTAGGAAACAGCGGGAGGGCCTACAATGAG. Amino acids: CASSLGNSGRAYNE. The full-length CDR3 reads as CASSLGNSGRAYNEQFF.

This clone was found many times. Read coverage stops 3 residues before the CDR3 terminus; the germline J gene supplies the remainder. This chain connects TRBV19 to TRBJ2-1; TRBD1 might be the D (7 bases). V gave up 5 bases and J gave up 0 bases, with 11 bases separating them. The germline CDR1 and CDR2 sequences are LNHDA and SQIVND (reference sequence). This CDR3 has 15 amino acids. The sequenced part of the CDR3 DNA is TGTGCCAGTAGTTCAGGGGGGAGCTCCTACAATGAG. It translates to CASSSGGSSYNE. The full CDR3 reads CASSSGGSSYNEQFF.

A word on this clone: Read coverage stops 3 residues before the CDR3 terminus; the germline J gene supplies the remainder. This chain joins TRBV6-1 and TRBJ2-7; D ambiguous. Germline CDR1 MNHNS, CDR2 SASEGT. V lost 2 bases and J lost 3, with 11 bases in between. The CDR3 totals 14 residues. Partial CDR3 DNA: TGTGCCAGCAGTGAAATGTATTTCAGCTACGAG. Translating gives CASSEMYFSYE. The whole CDR3 is CASSEMYFSYEQYF.

Note on this clone: The DNA ends 3 residues before the CDR3 does, and the rest of the CDR3 is filled in from the germline J gene. V gene TRBV20-1 combines with J gene TRBJ1-1; unclear D gene. Trimming took 0 bases from V and 1 from J, leaving 12 bases between them. CDR1 is DFQATT and CDR2 is SNEGSKA in the germline V gene (reference sequence). CDR3 length equals 15 residues. The CDR3 loop reads CSARDRPEGNTEAFF. The CDR3 DNA, read in part, is TGCAGTGCTAGAGATCGACCCGAGGGGAACACTGAA.

This clone has ten or more counts. The missing CDR3 end, 3 residues past where the read stops, is filled in from the germline J gene. The V and J genes are TRBV29-1 and TRBJ2-2; D is ambiguous. V was cut by 5 bases and J by 3 bases, with 4 bases left in between. Germline lookup yields CDR1 SQVTM and CDR2 ANQGSEA. The CDR3 extends over 11 amino acids. The CDR3: CSVSDTGELFF. The covered CDR3 bases are TGCAGCGTTTCCGACACCGGGGAG.

This clone was counted at least ten times. The read stops 3 residues short of the end of the CDR3; the missing end is completed from the germline J gene. The chain has TRBV18 and TRBJ1-4, with a weak D call TRBD1 (5 bases). The germline CDR1 and CDR2 sequences are KGHSH and LQKENI. The CDR3 runs to 15 residues. Trimming removed 3 bases at V and 8 bases at J, with 16 bases between. CDR3 amino acids: CASSPRTPSAEKLFF. CDR3 DNA (partial): TGTGCCAGCTCACCGCGGACACCCTCTGCGGAAAAA.

In this sample, this clone turned up many times. The read gets to within 3 residues of the CDR3 end, and the germline J gene fills in the rest. This chain joins TRBV7-2 and TRBJ2-6; no firm D call. The CDR3 consists of 15 residues. Germline V gene data show CDR1 as SGHTA and CDR2 as FQGNSA. The V and J ends lost 2 bases and 3 bases respectively, with 8 bases between them. CDR3 region: CASSLQESGANVLTF. The CDR3 bases that were read are TGTGCCAGCAGCTTACAGGAAAGTGGGGCCAACGTC. Using reference TRBV7-2 and TRBJ2-6 for the parts outside the CDR3, the full variable domain is GAGVSQSPSNKVTEKGKDVELRCDPISGHTALYWYRQSLGQGLEFLIYFQGNSAPDKSGLPSDRFSAERTGGSVSTLTIQRTQQEDSAVYLCASSLQESGANVLTFGAGSRLTVL.

This clone was picked up many times. The read is 3 residues too short to cover the CDR3 end, so that end is filled in from the germline J gene. J is TRBJ1-2 and V is TRBV6-2 or TRBV6-3, with 7 bases matching TRBD1. Germline trimming cut 2 bases from V and 4 bases from J; bases unmatched to any gene: 7. This CDR3 region has 15 residues. The germline V gene encodes CDR1 MNHEY and CDR2 SVGEGT. The DNA read from the CDR3 is TGTGCCAGCAGTTACCGTAGGGGGCTTGGCTATGGC. It yields the protein CASSYRRGLGYG. The whole CDR3 is CASSYRRGLGYGYTF.

This clone was detected many times. The read terminates 3 residues ahead of where the CDR3 ends, so the germline J gene completes it. The V gene is TRBV20-1, the J gene TRBJ2-1; TRBD2 agrees at 12 bases. V shed 3 bases and J 0 bases; nucleotides not matched to a gene: 9. The CDR3 spans 18 residues. Germline V gene lookup returns CDR1 DFQATT and CDR2 SNEGSKA (reference sequence). This CDR3 is CSARPGTSGSSSYNEQFF. Partial CDR3 DNA: TGCAGTGCTAGGCCCGGGACTAGCGGGTCGAGCTCCTACAATGAG.

This clone occurred many times. The read ends 3 residues early relative to the CDR3; the germline J gene fills the gap. V is TRBV7-2 and J is TRBJ1-5, with D maybe TRBD1 (6 bases). CDR1 is SGHTA and CDR2 is FQGNSA in the germline V gene. V lost 2 bases and J 4 bases, leaving 9 bases between the germline ends. This CDR3 is 14 amino acids long. CDR3 bases read: TGTGCCAGCAGCTTACGGCAGGGGAATCAGCCC. It yields the protein CASSLRQGNQP. The entire CDR3 protein is CASSLRQGNQPQHF.

This clone was detected only a few times. With the read ending 3 residues before the CDR3 end, the germline J gene is used to fill in that end. The J gene is TRBJ2-7, the V gene TRBV18; 9 bases are a match to TRBD2. The V gene end was trimmed by 6 bases and the J gene end by 3 bases; junction bases not matched to a gene: 15. CDR3 length: 17 residues. The germline V gene has CDR1 KGHSH and CDR2 LQKENI. The CDR3 loop reads CASSLGIAGEVRYEQYF. CDR3 DNA, as far as it was read: TGTGCCAGCTCCCTCGGGATAGCGGGAGAGGTCCGCTACGAG.

Comment on this clone: The sequence runs out 3 residues before the end of the CDR3; the remainder is reconstructed from the germline J gene. The V and J genes are TRBV7-3 and TRBJ1-1, with D unclear. The V and J ends lost 1 base and 1 base respectively, with 4 bases between them. The CDR3 is made up of 13 amino acids. The germline V gene encodes CDR1 SGHTA and CDR2 FQGTGA. The CDR3 protein is CASSLSQNTEAFF. Incomplete CDR3 DNA: TGTGCCAGCAGCTTAAGTCAGAACACTGAA.